The T cell receptor beta chain described here comes from a study of blood T cell repertoires in COVID-19. As for the study in general: Sample material is recorded as cDNA or gDNA derived from T cells, B-cell-depleted T cells, or PBMCs.

Under the authors' procedure: How many nucleated cells were present was estimated from reference gene primer amplification. Repertoires were generated with immunoSEQ multiplex PCR, while TCRdb's copy carries only in-frame clones and drops some. V, J and clone size derive from that table, while D and trimming were established from the DNA sequence. This table holds approximately 100,000 clones, about four fifths found once. CDR3 size: 13 residues. V was shortened by 3 bases and J by 6 bases, with 9 bases between the two germline ends. Germline V gene data show CDR1 as SEHNR and CDR2 as FQNEAQ (reference sequence).

The TCR was taken from a woman aged 80 or over with active or convalescent COVID-19. The source material was peripheral blood. The chain joins TRBV7-9 to TRBJ2-1, with D perhaps matching TRBD2 (5 bases). CDR3 sequence: CASSFRGINEQFF. CDR3 nucleotides: TGTGCCAGCAGCTTTAGAGGGATCAATGAGCAGTTCTTC.